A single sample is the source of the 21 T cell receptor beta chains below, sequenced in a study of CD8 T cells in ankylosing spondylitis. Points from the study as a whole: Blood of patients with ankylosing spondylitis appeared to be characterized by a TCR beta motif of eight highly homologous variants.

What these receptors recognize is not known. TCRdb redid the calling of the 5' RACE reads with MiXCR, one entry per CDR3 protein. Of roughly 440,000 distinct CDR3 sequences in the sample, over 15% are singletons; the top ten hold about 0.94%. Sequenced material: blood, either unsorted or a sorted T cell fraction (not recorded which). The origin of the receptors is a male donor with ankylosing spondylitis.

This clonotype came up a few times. CDR3 amino acids: CATRTSGIPNYGYTF. The CDR3 DNA is TGTGCCACCAGAACCTCCGGGATCCCTAACTATGGCTACACCTTC. The chain employs TRBV15 and TRBJ1-2; D is unresolved. The CDR3 loop spans 15 amino acids. The germline gives CDR1 LNHNV, CDR2 YYDKDF (reference sequence). Between the trimmed V and J ends, which lost 6 bases and 0 bases, there was a span of 14 bases. Based on the CDR3 plus reference TRBV15 and TRBJ1-2, the full variable domain is DAMVIQNPRYQVTQFGKPVTLSCSQTLNHNVMYWYQQKSSQAPKLLFHYYDKDFNNEADTPDNFQSRRPNTSFCFLDIRSPGLGDTAMYLCATRTSGIPNYGYTFGSGTRLTVV.

The CDR3 DNA reads as TGTGCCAGCAGCCCACGCCCCCTAGCGGGATACAATGAGCAGTTCTTC. This codes for CASSPRPLAGYNEQFF. The chain links TRBV7-6 to TRBJ2-1; 9 bases fit TRBD2. CDR1 SGHVS and CDR2 FNYEAQ come from the germline V gene. The trim removed 5 bases at V and 4 bases at J, leaving 9 bases unmatched. CDR3 length: 16 residues.

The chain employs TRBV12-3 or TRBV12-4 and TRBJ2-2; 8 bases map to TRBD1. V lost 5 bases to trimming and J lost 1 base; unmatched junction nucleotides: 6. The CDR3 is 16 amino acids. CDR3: CASSPKGQGNTGELFF. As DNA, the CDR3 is TGTGCCAGCAGTCCCAAAGGACAGGGGAACACCGGGGAGCTGTTTTTT.

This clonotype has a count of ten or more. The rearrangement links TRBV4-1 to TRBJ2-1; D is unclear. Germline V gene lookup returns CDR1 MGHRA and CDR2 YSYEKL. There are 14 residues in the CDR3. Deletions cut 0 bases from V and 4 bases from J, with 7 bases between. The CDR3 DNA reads TGCGCCAGCAGCCAAGATGTGGCTTACAATGAGCAGTTCTTC. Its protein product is CASSQDVAYNEQFF.

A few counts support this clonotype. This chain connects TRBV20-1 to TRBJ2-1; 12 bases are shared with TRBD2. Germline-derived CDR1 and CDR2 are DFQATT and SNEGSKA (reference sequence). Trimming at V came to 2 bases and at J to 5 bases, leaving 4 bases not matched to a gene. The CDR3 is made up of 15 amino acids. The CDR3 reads CSARLGLAGNNEQFF. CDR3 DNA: TGCAGTGCTAGACTGGGACTAGCGGGTAACAATGAGCAGTTCTTC.

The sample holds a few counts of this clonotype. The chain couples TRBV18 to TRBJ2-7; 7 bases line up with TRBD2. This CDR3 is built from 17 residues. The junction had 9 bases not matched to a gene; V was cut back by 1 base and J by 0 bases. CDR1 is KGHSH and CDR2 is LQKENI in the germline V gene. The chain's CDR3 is CASSPQPAAGSSYEQYF. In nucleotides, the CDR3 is TGTGCCAGCTCACCACAGCCTGCAGCGGGGAGCTCCTACGAGCAGTACTTC.

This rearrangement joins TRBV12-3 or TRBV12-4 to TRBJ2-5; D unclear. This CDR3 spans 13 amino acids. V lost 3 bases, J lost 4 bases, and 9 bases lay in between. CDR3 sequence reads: CASSFGTAETQYF. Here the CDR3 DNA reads TGTGCCAGCAGTTTTGGCACCGCAGAGACCCAGTACTTC.

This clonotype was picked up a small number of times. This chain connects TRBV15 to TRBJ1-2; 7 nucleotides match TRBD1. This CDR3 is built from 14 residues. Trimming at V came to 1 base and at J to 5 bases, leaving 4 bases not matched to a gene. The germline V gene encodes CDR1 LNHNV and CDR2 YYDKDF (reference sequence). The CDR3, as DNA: TGTGCCACCAGCAGAGCCGGACAGGAGTATGGCTACACCTTC. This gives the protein CATSRAGQEYGYTF. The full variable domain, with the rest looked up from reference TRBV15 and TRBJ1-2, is DAMVIQNPRYQVTQFGKPVTLSCSQTLNHNVMYWYQQKSSQAPKLLFHYYDKDFNNEADTPDNFQSRRPNTSFCFLDIRSPGLGDTAMYLCATSRAGQEYGYTFGSGTRLTVV.

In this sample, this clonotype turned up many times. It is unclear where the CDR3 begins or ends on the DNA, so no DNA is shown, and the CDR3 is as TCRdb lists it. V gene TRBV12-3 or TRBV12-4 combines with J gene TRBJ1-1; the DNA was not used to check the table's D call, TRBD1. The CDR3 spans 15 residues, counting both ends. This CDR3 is CASILGRALNTEAFF.

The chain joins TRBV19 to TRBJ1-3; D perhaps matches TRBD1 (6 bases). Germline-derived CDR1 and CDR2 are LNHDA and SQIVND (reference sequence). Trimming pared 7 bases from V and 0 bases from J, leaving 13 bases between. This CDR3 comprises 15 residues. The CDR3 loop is CASTWGPSSGNTIYF. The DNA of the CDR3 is TGTGCCAGTACTTGGGGGCCCAGCTCTGGAAACACCATATATTTT. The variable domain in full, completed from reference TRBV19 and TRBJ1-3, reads DGGITQSPKYLFRKEGQNVTLSCEQNLNHDAMYWYRQDPGQGLRLIYYSQIVNDFQKGDIAEGYSVSREKKESFPLTVTSAQKNPTAFYLCASTWGPSSGNTIYFGEGSWLTVV.

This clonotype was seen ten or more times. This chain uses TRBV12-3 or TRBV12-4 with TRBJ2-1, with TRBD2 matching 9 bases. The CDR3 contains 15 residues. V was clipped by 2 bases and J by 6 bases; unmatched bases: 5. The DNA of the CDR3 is TGTGCCAGCAGTTTAAGGACTAGCGATTCCAATGAGCAGTTCTTC. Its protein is CASSLRTSDSNEQFF.

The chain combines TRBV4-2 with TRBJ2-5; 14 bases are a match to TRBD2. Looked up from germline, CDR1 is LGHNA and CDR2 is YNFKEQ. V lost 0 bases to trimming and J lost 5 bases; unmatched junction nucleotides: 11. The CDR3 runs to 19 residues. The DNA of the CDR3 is TGTGCCAGCAGCCAAGATCCGGGACTAGCGGGAGCCCCAGGGGAGACCCAGTACTTC. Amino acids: CASSQDPGLAGAPGETQYF.

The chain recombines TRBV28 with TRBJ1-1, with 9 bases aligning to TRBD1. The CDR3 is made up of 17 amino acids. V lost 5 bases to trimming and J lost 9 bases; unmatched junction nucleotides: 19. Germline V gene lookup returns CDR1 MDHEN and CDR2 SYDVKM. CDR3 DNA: TGTGCCAGCAGTAGCCCCCGGACAGGGGCCTATTCACTGCAAGCTTTCTTT. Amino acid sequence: CASSSPRTGAYSLQAFF.

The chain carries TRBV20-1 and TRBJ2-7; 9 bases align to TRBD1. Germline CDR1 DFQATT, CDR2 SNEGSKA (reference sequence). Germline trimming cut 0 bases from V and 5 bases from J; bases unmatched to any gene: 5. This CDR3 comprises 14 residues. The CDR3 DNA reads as TGCAGTGCTAGAGATTGGGACAGGGCCCACGAGCAGTACTTC. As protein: CSARDWDRAHEQYF.

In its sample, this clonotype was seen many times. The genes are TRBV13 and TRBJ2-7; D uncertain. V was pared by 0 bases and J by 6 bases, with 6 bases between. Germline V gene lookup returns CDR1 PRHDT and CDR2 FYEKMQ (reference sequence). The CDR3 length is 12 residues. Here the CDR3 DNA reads TGTGCCAGCAGCTTAGGGCGGCGCGAGCAGTACTTC. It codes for CASSLGRREQYF.

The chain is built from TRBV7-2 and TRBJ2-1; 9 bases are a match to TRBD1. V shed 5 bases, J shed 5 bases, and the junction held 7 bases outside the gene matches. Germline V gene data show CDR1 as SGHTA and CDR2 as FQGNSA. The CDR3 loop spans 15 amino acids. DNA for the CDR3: TGTGCCAGCAGCCGGGACAGGGTGGGGAACAATGAGCAGTTCTTC. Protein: CASSRDRVGNNEQFF.

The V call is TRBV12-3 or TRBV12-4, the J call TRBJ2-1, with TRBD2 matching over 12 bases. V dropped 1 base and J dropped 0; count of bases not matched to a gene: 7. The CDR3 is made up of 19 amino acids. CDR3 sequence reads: CASSLGVGLAGSSYNEQFF. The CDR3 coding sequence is TGTGCCAGCAGTTTAGGAGTCGGACTAGCGGGGAGCTCCTACAATGAGCAGTTCTTC.

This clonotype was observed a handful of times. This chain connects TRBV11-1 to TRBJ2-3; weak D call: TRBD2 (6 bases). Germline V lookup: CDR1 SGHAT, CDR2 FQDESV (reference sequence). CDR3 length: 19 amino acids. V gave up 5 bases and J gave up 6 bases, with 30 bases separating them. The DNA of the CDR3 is TGTGCCAGCAGCCTAACAGCCAGGACTCTAGCGAAAACGGGGGATACGCAGTATTTT. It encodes CASSLTARTLAKTGDTQYF.

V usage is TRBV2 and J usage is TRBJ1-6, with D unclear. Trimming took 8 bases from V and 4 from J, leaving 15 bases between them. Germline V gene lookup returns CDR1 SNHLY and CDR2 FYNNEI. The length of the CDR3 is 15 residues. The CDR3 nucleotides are TGTGCCAGCGACGTTAGTGGACTTTATAATTCACCCCTCCACTTT. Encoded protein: CASDVSGLYNSPLHF. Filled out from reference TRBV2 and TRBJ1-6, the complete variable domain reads EPEVTQTPSHQVTQMGQEVILRCVPISNHLYFYWYRQILGQKVEFLVSFYNNEISEKSEIFDDQFSVERPDGSNFTLKIRSTKLEDSAMYFCASDVSGLYNSPLHFGNGTRLTVT.

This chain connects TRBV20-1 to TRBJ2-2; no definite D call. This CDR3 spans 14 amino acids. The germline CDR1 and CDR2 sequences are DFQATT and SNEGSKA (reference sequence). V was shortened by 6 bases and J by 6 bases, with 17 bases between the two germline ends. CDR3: CSAGLHRSAGELFF. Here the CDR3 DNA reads TGCAGTGCGGGTCTACACCGTTCAGCCGGGGAGCTGTTTTTT.

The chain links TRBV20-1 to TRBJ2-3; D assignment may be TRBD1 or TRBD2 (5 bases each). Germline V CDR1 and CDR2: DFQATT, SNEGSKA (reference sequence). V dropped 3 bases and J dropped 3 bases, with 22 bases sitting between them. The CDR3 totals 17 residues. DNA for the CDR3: TGCAGTGCTAGCCCCCCGGGTGTAGGGACGGGAACAGATACGCAGTATTTT. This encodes CSASPPGVGTGTDTQYF.